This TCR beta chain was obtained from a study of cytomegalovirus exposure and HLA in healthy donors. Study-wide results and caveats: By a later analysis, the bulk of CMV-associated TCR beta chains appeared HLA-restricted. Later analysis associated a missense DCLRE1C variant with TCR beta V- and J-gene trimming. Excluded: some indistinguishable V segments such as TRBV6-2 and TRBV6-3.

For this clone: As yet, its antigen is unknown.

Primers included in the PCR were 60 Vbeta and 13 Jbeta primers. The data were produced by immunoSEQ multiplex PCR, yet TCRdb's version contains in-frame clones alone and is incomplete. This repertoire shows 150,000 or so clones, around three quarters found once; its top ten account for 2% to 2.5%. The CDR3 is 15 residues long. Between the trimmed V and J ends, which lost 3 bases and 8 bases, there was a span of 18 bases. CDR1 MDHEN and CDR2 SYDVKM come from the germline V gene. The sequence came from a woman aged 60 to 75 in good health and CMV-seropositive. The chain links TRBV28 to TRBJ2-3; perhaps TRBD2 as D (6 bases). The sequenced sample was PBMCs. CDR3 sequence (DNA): TGTGCCAGCAGTTTCCTAGGTCGTGAGGGAGGTACGCAGTATTTT. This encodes CASSFLGREGGTQYF.